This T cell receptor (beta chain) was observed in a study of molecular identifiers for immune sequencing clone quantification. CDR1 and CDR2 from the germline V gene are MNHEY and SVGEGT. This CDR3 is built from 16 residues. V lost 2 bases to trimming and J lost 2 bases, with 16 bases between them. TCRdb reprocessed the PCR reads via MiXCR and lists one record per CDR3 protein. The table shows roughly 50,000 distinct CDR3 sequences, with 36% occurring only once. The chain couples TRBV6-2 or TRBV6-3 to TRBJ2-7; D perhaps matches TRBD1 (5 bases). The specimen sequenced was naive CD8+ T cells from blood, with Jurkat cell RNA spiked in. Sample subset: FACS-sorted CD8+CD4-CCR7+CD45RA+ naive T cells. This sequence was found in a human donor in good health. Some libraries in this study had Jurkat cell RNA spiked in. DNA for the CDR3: TGTGCCAGCAGTTACGGTAGATTGACAGAGACCTACGAGCAGTACTTC. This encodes CASSYGRLTETYEQYF.